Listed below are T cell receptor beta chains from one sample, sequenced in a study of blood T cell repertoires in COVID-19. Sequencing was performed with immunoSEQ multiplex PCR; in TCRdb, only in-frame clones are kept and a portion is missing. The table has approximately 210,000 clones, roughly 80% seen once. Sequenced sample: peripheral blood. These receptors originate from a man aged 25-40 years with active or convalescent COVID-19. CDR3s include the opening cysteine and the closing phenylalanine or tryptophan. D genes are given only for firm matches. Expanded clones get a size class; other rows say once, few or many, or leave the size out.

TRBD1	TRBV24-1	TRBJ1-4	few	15	CATSENRGNGQKLFF	TGTGCCACCAGTGAGAACAGGGGTAACGGCCAAAAACTGTTTTTT
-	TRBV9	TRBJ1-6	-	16	CASSVDPHSYNSPLHF	TGTGCCAGCAGCGTAGATCCACACTCCTATAATTCACCCCTCCACTTT
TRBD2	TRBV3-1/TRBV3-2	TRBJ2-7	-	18	CASSQDWGGGRSSYEQYF	TGTGCCAGCAGCCAAGACTGGGGGGGCGGGAGGAGCTCCTACGAGCAGTACTTC
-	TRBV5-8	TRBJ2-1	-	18	CASSLSIIPVSSYNEQFF	TGTGCCAGCAGCTTGTCAATAATCCCAGTAAGCTCCTACAATGAGCAGTTCTTC
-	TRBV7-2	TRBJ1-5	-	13	CASSRLSNQPQHF	TGTGCCAGCAGCCGACTTAGCAATCAGCCCCAGCATTTT
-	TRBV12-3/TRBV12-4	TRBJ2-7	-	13	CASSLAGGYEQYF	TGTGCCAGCAGTTTAGCCGGGGGCTACGAGCAGTACTTC
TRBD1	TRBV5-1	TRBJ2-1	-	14	CASSVGQAYNEQFF	TGCGCCAGCAGCGTGGGACAGGCCTACAATGAGCAGTTCTTC
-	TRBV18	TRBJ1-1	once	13	CASSLRGGTEAFF	TGTGCCAGCTCACTCCGCGGTGGCACTGAAGCTTTCTTT
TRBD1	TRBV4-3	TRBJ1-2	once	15	CASSRGDRVGYGYTF	TGCGCCAGCAGCCGAGGGGACAGGGTAGGGTATGGCTACACCTTC
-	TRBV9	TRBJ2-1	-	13	CASSVDGRNEQFF	TGTGCCAGCAGCGTAGATGGTAGAAACGAGCAGTTCTTC
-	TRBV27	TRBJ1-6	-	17	CASSLRFGGQASSPLHF	TGTGCCAGCAGTTTACGGTTTGGTGGGCAGGCAAGTTCACCCCTCCACTTT
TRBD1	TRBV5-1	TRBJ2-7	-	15	CASRNSTGGWSEQYF	TGCGCCAGCAGAAATTCCACAGGGGGCTGGAGCGAGCAGTACTTC
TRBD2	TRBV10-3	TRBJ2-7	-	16	CAISGGLAGEIYEQYF	TGTGCCATCAGTGGGGGACTAGCGGGGGAGATCTACGAGCAGTACTTC
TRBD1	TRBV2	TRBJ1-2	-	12	CASRTGGGGYTF	TGTGCCAGCCGGACAGGGGGGGGTGGCTACACCTTC
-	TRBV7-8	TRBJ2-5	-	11	CASSPRETQYF	TGTGCCAGCAGCCCACGGGAGACCCAGTACTTC
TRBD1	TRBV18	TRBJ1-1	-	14	CASSIQGYGTEAFF	TGTGCCAGCTCAATACAGGGGTACGGCACTGAAGCTTTCTTT
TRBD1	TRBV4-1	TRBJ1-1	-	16	CASSQPRDRGHTEAFF	TGCGCCAGCAGCCAGCCCCGGGACAGGGGGCACACTGAAGCTTTCTTT
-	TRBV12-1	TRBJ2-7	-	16	CASSFGGLARTYEQYF	TGTGCCAGCAGCTTTGGGGGACTAGCACGTACCTACGAGCAGTACTTC
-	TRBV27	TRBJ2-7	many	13	CASSLGAAKQQYF	TGTGCCAGCAGTTTGGGGGCAGCTAAACAGCAGTACTTC
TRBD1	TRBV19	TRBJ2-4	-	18	CASSIAPGTGKAKNIQYF	TGTGCCAGTAGTATAGCCCCGGGGACAGGGAAAGCCAAAAACATTCAGTACTTC
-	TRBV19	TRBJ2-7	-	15	CASIKGEGAGYEQYF	TGTGCCAGTATCAAGGGTGAGGGGGCGGGATACGAGCAGTACTTC
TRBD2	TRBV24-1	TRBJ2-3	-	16	CATSGALAGGADTQYF	TGTGCCACCAGTGGGGCTTTAGCGGGAGGGGCGGATACGCAGTATTTT
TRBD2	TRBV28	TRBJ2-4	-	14	CASSPGGGGNIQYF	TGTGCCAGCAGCCCCGGTGGGGGGGGAAACATTCAGTACTTC
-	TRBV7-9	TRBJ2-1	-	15	CASSLSPSFFNEQFF	TGTGCCAGCAGCTTATCCCCTAGCTTCTTCAATGAGCAGTTCTTC
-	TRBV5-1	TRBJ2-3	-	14	CASSSGSSTDTQYF	TGCGCCAGCAGCTCGGGGTCCAGCACAGATACGCAGTATTTT
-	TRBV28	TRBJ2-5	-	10	CASAGLTQYF	TGTGCCAGCGCAGGGCTGACCCAGTACTTC
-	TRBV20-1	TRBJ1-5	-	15	CSASLGFGGNQPQHF	TGCAGTGCTAGTCTCGGGTTTGGTGGCAATCAGCCCCAGCATTTT
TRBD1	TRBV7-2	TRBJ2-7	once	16	CASSLPGTGGVYEQYF	TGTGCCAGCAGCTTACCCGGGACAGGGGGCGTATACGAGCAGTACTTC
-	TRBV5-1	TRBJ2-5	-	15	CASSLGSEGGETQYF	TGCGCCAGCAGCTTAGGCTCGGAGGGAGGAGAGACCCAGTACTTC
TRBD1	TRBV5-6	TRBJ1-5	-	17	CASSLHPGTGGNQPQHF	TGTGCCAGCAGCTTACACCCCGGGACAGGGGGGAATCAGCCCCAGCATTTT
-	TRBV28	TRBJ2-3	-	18	CASSLSNPLAGRTDTQYF	TGTGCCAGCAGTTTATCTAACCCGTTGGCGGGGCGCACAGATACGCAGTATTTT
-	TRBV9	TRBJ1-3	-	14	CASKSGGTGNTIYF	TGTGCCAGCAAAAGCGGGGGAACTGGAAACACCATATATTTT
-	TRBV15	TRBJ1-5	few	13	CATSRDRNQPQHF	TGTGCCACCAGCAGAGACAGAAATCAGCCCCAGCATTTT
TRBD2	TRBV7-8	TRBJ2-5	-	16	CASSQVAGSGKETQYF	TGTGCCAGCAGCCAAGTAGCGGGATCGGGGAAGGAGACCCAGTACTTC
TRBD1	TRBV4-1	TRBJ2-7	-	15	CASSQGGTGGWEQYF	TGCGCCAGCAGCCAAGGCGGGACAGGGGGTTGGGAGCAGTACTTC
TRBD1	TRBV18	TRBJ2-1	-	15	CASSQRDRAYNEQFF	TGTGCCAGCTCACAAAGGGACAGGGCATACAATGAGCAGTTCTTC
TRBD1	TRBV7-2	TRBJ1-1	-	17	CASSPHPLGQINTEAFF	TGTGCCAGCAGCCCGCACCCCCTGGGACAGATTAACACTGAAGCTTTCTTT
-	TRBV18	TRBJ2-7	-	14	CASSPVGVDYEQYF	TGTGCCAGCTCACCCGTGGGCGTGGACTACGAGCAGTACTTC
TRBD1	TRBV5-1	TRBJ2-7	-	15	CASSLQGTGGAEQYF	TGCGCCAGCAGCCTGCAGGGGACAGGGGGCGCCGAGCAGTACTTC
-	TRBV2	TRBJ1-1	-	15	CASSEASQENTEAFF	TGTGCCAGCAGTGAAGCCAGTCAGGAGAACACTGAAGCTTTCTTT
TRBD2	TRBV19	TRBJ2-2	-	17	CASRPPAGGLNTGELFF	TGTGCCAGTAGACCCCCAGCGGGAGGGTTGAACACCGGGGAGCTGTTTTTT
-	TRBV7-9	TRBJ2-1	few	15	CASSRQGQAYNEQFF	TGTGCCAGCAGCCGCCAAGGACAAGCCTACAATGAGCAGTTCTTC
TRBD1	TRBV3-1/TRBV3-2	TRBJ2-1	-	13	CASSRTGDGEQFF	TGTGCCAGCAGTAGGACAGGGGATGGGGAGCAGTTCTTC
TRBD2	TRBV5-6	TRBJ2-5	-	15	CASSPTSGSWETQYF	TGTGCCAGCAGCCCCACTAGCGGGAGTTGGGAGACCCAGTACTTC
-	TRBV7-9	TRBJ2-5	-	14	CASSLMMEGETQYF	TGTGCCAGCAGCTTGATGATGGAGGGGGAGACCCAGTACTTC
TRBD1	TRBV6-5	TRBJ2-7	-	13	CASSRGQGYEQYF	TGTGCCAGCAGTAGGGGACAGGGCTACGAGCAGTACTTC
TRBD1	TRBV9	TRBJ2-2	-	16	CASSVAGQIITGELFF	TGTGCCAGCAGCGTAGCGGGACAGATAATCACCGGGGAGCTGTTTTTT
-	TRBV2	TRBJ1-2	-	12	CASGAQLFGYTF	TGTGCTAGCGGGGCACAGCTCTTTGGCTACACCTTC
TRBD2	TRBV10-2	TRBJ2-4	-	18	CASRKPSLGGLAKNIQYF	TGCGCCAGCCGTAAGCCCTCCCTGGGGGGGTTAGCCAAAAACATTCAGTACTTC
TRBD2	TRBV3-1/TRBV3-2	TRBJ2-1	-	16	CASSHSSSGRSNEQFF	TGTGCCAGCAGCCACTCTTCTAGCGGGAGAAGCAATGAGCAGTTCTTC
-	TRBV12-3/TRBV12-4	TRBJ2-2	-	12	CASTPGTGELFF	TGTGCCAGCACACCAGGGACCGGGGAGCTGTTTTTT
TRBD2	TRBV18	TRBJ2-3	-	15	CASAGTSGSRDTQYF	TGTGCCAGCGCTGGGACTAGCGGGAGTCGTGATACGCAGTATTTT
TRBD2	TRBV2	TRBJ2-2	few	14	CASSRGLAPGELFF	TGTGCCAGCAGTAGGGGACTAGCGCCCGGGGAGCTGTTTTTT
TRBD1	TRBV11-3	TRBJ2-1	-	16	CASSLVSGQGYNEQFF	TGTGCCAGCAGCTTAGTTTCCGGACAGGGCTACAATGAGCAGTTCTTC
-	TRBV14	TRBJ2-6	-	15	CASSPQISGANVLTF	TGTGCCAGCAGCCCACAAATCTCTGGGGCCAACGTCCTGACTTTC